The source of this TCR beta chain is a study of T cell changes during pregnancy in multiple sclerosis. Assay: immunoSEQ multiplex PCR; the TCRdb copy retains only in-frame clones and omits some. There are around 26,000 clones in the sample; about 89% occur only once, and about 13% lies in the top ten. Germline CDR1 and CDR2: SEHNR and FQNEAQ (reference sequence). The V and J ends lost 4 bases and 3 bases respectively, with 18 bases between them. The CDR3 is 16 residues long. The chain recombines TRBV7-9 with TRBJ2-5, with a weak D call TRBD2 (6 bases). The sequence derives from a female donor in good health, enrolled as a control in a pregnancy study. This sample comprised CD8+ T cells from peripheral blood mononuclear cells, obtained in the first trimester of pregnancy. Here the CDR3 reads CASSSQRRASEETQYF. The CDR3 DNA reads TGTGCCAGCAGCTCCCAAAGGAGGGCCTCAGAAGAGACCCAGTACTTC.